Shown below are 32 T cell receptor beta chains from a single sample sequenced in a study of post-analysis software for immune sequencing data. Findings of the study overall: Controls showed lower frequencies than patients for five TRBV segments, and TRBV5-6, TRBV5-1 and TRBV20-1 were among these.

No cognate antigen is known for these TCRs. The TCR beta cDNA libraries contained unique molecular identifiers. TCRdb itself ran the PCR reads through MiXCR, one entry per CDR3 protein. The repertoire holds about 200,000 distinct CDR3 sequences, with over 25% as singletons. The sequencing sample was made of blood. The receptors shown here come from a girl aged 2 to 17 with multiple sclerosis.

This clonotype was counted only a few times. Just one base apart from a much larger clone, this may be a read error. This CDR3 is CASSRPGAVEAQYF. The CDR3 nucleotides are TGCGCCAGCAGCCGGCCGGGGGCAGTGGAGGCCCAGTACTTC. The chain links TRBV5-1 to TRBJ2-7; D possibly matches TRBD1 or TRBD2 (6 bases each). Germline CDR1 is SGHRS and CDR2 is YFSETQ. V lost 4 bases and J lost 10, with 21 bases in between. CDR3 size: 14 residues.

There are many counts of this clonotype. The chain combines TRBV20-1 with TRBJ1-6, with D perhaps TRBD1 (6 bases). Trimming cost V 0 bases and J 9 bases, with 12 bases left between them. Germline lookup yields CDR1 DFQATT and CDR2 SNEGSKA (reference sequence). The CDR3 is 14 amino acids. CDR3 in amino acids: CSARDLQGSSPLHF. The DNA for the CDR3 is TGCAGTGCTAGAGATTTACAGGGATCTTCACCCCTCCACTTT.

The genes are TRBV9 and TRBJ2-1, with 9 bases identical to TRBD2. With 3 bases clipped from V and 0 bases from J, the junction kept 1 base outside the gene matches. The CDR3 loop spans 15 amino acids. Germline V gives CDR1 SGDLS, CDR2 YYNGEE. The CDR3: CASSASGDSYNEQFF. As DNA, the CDR3 is TGTGCCAGCAGCGCTAGCGGGGACTCCTACAATGAGCAGTTCTTC.

This clonotype has at least ten counts. This rearrangement joins TRBV24-1 to TRBJ2-3, with 9 bases that match TRBD1. Germline trimming cut 3 bases from V and 3 bases from J; bases unmatched to any gene: 6. Germline V gene sequence: CDR1 KGHDR, CDR2 SFDVKD. The CDR3 runs 16 residues. The CDR3 sequence: CATSDPTGGSTDTQYF. The CDR3, as DNA: TGTGCCACCAGTGATCCAACAGGGGGCTCTACAGATACGCAGTATTTT.

Many counts were recorded for this clonotype. This CDR3 is CASYRGRGDTQYF. CDR3 in DNA: TGTGCCAGCTACAGGGGCCGTGGAGATACGCAGTATTTT. The genes are TRBV6-5 and TRBJ2-3; 7 bases map to TRBD1. The V gene's germline CDR1 is MNHEY and CDR2 SVGAGI. The CDR3 extends over 13 amino acids. V dropped 8 bases and J dropped 5; count of bases not matched to a gene: 7.

This clonotype was seen a few times. The gene calls are TRBV5-6 and TRBJ2-6; 9 positions match TRBD1. Germline V gene data show CDR1 as SGHDT and CDR2 as YYEEEE. Germline trimming cut 2 bases from V and 2 bases from J; bases unmatched to any gene: 5. This CDR3 contains 17 residues. CDR3 protein: CASSFGTGSTGANVLTF. The CDR3 DNA sequence: TGTGCCAGCAGCTTTGGGACAGGGTCTACTGGGGCCAACGTCCTGACTTTC. Complete variable domain (other parts from reference TRBV5-6 and TRBJ2-6): DAGVTQSPTHLIKTRGQQVTLRCSPKSGHDTVSWYQQALGQGPQFIFQYYEEEERQRGNFPDRFSGHQFPNYSSELNVNALLLGDSALYLCASSFGTGSTGANVLTFGAGSRLTVL.

A few counts support this clonotype. The chain joins TRBV6-2 or TRBV6-3 to TRBJ1-2, with D hard to call. The germline V and J ends were trimmed by 5 bases and 5 bases, with 12 bases remaining between them. The germline gives CDR1 MNHEY, CDR2 SVGEGT. This CDR3 comprises 13 residues. The CDR3 sequence: CASSKDILYGYTF. CDR3 bases: TGTGCCAGCAGTAAAGACATCCTTTATGGCTACACCTTC.

On this clonotype itself: A much larger clone lies a single base off, so this may be a read error. The V and J genes are TRBV7-9 and TRBJ2-1, with 7 bases identical to TRBD2. There are 18 residues in the CDR3. CDR1 and CDR2 from the germline V gene are SEHNR and FQNEAQ (reference sequence). The CDR3 reads CVSSLSQAFSGVYNEQFF. The CDR3 DNA reads TGTGTCAGCAGCTTATCGCAGGCGTTCAGCGGGGTCTACAATGAGCAGTTCTTC.

The chain is built from TRBV6-5 and TRBJ1-4; no firm D call. The germline V gene has CDR1 MNHEY and CDR2 SVGAGI. Trimming took off 4 bases at V and 7 bases at J, with 10 bases between the two ends. This CDR3 has 13 residues. CDR3 coding DNA: TGTGCCAGCAGTTCCAGACACAGTGAAAAACTGTTTTTT. Its translation is CASSSRHSEKLFF.

On this clonotype: Being one base from a much bigger clone, this may be a read error. The chain recombines TRBV20-1 with TRBJ2-1; TRBD2 aligns across 7 bases. This CDR3 is built from 13 residues. The V segment lost 6 bases and the J segment 1 base; nucleotides outside the gene matches: 3. Per germline, CDR1 DFQATT and CDR2 SNEGSKA (reference sequence). CDR3 in amino acids: CSARGVSYNEQFF. CDR3 coding DNA: TGCAGTGCCCGGGGGGTTTCCTACAATGAGCAGTTCTTC.

Only a few counts were recorded for this clonotype. The V and J genes are TRBV11-1 and TRBJ2-2; 8 bases match TRBD2. V lost 4 bases, J lost 0 bases, and 28 bases stayed unmatched. This CDR3 is built from 24 residues. Germline V lookup: CDR1 SGHAT, CDR2 FQDESV (reference sequence). The CDR3 protein is CASSSDHGTADKLAGRTNTGELFF. CDR3 in DNA: TGTGCCAGCAGCTCCGACCACGGGACGGCGGATAAGCTAGCGGGCCGGACGAACACCGGGGAGCTGTTTTTT.

The J gene is TRBJ2-7, the V gene TRBV6-2 or TRBV6-3; D not resolved. The germline gives CDR1 MNHEY, CDR2 SVGEGT. The CDR3 contains 15 residues. Trimming removed 2 bases at V and 0 bases at J, with 11 bases between. The CDR3 DNA is TGTGCCAGCAGTTACAGTAGACCGGGCTCCTACGAGCAGTACTTC. Translated, it gives CASSYSRPGSYEQYF.

This clonotype was found a few times. This chain uses TRBV20-1 with TRBJ2-6; 12 bases align to TRBD1. After removal of 7 bases from V and 3 bases from J, the junction contained 4 bases not matched to a gene. The germline V gene has CDR1 DFQATT and CDR2 SNEGSKA (reference sequence). The CDR3 consists of 15 residues. CDR3 in amino acids: CSGRDRGLGANVLTF. The CDR3 DNA follows: TGCAGTGGCCGGGACAGGGGGCTTGGGGCCAACGTCCTGACTTTC.

The chain links TRBV30 to TRBJ2-1, with D perhaps TRBD2 (6 bases). V gave up 2 bases and J gave up 4 bases, with 15 bases separating them. Germline CDR1 reads GTSNPN; CDR2 reads SVGIG (reference sequence). The CDR3 totals 15 residues. The CDR3 is CAWSSRGSLYNEQFF. The CDR3 DNA reads TGTGCCTGGAGTTCCCGGGGGAGTCTATACAATGAGCAGTTCTTC.

This clonotype has a count of ten or more. The V call is TRBV9, the J call TRBJ1-2; a weak D match, TRBD1 (5 bases). Germline V gives CDR1 SGDLS, CDR2 YYNGEE. V was shortened by 4 bases and J by 3 bases, with 13 bases between the two germline ends. This CDR3 is built from 14 residues. For the CDR3, the DNA is TGTGCCAGCAGCCCGGCTCAGGGACACTATGGCTACACCTTC. The encoded protein is CASSPAQGHYGYTF. The full variable domain, its missing parts supplied by reference TRBV9 and TRBJ1-2, is DSGVTQTPKHLITATGQRVTLRCSPRSGDLSVYWYQQSLDQGLQFLIQYYNGEERAKGNILERFSAQQFPDLHSELNLSSLELGDSALYFCASSPAQGHYGYTFGSGTRLTVV.

This rearrangement joins TRBV28 to TRBJ1-5, with a possible D match to TRBD1 (5 bases). The CDR3 runs 13 residues. Germline V gives CDR1 MDHEN, CDR2 SYDVKM. The V and J ends lost 6 bases and 5 bases respectively, with 11 bases between them. The CDR3 DNA sequence: TGTGCCAGCAGGTCCTGGGGGGATCAGCCCCAGCATTTT. This translates into CASRSWGDQPQHF.

This clonotype was counted at least ten times. The chain employs TRBV12-3 or TRBV12-4 and TRBJ2-4; D not resolved. CDR3 length equals 15 residues. With 1 base removed from V and 6 bases from J, the gap between germline ends came to 13 bases. CDR3 in DNA: TGTGCCAGCAGTTTAGTAGGCAGGTCGGGAAACATTCAGTACTTC. As protein: CASSLVGRSGNIQYF.

This clonotype occurred a few times. In DNA form, the CDR3 reads TGCAGCGTTGAACGCAGTTACTATGGCTACACCTTC. Encoded protein: CSVERSYYGYTF. The J gene is TRBJ1-2, the V gene TRBV29-1; D gene unclear. Germline CDR1 is SQVTM and CDR2 is ANQGSEA. The length of the CDR3 is 12 residues. Between the trimmed V and J ends, which lost 2 bases and 3 bases, there was a span of 7 bases.

Worth noting for this clonotype: This sequence may be a read error, since a much larger clone differs from it by one base. This chain joins TRBV20-1 and TRBJ2-5; unclear D gene. Trimming cost V 0 bases and J 11 bases, with 19 bases left between them. The CDR3 is made up of 14 amino acids. Looked up from germline, CDR1 is DFQATT and CDR2 is SNEGSKA (reference sequence). The CDR3 DNA follows: TGCAGTGCTAGAGACCGGGCCTTTACCTACGGGCAGTACTTC. Amino acid sequence: CSARDRAFTYGQYF.

A word on this clonotype: This could be a read error, since a much larger clone is one nucleotide away. V is TRBV4-1 and J is TRBJ2-7, with 11 positions matching TRBD2. This CDR3 is built from 15 residues. Germline lookup yields CDR1 MGHRA and CDR2 YSYEKL. The CDR3 reads CASSQLAGGPYGQYF. As DNA, the CDR3 is TGCGCCAGCAGCCAATTAGCGGGGGGGCCGTACGGGCAGTACTTC.

This clonotype was seen ten or more times. The gene calls are TRBV15 and TRBJ2-5; 8 bases are a match to TRBD2. Germline values: CDR1 LNHNV, CDR2 YYDKDF (reference sequence). With V trimmed by 5 bases and J by 4 bases, 12 bases remained unmatched. The CDR3 extends over 16 amino acids. CDR3 nucleotide sequence: TGTGCCACCAGCCCCATCGCGGGACTAGAAACAGAGACCCAGTACTTC. Translation: CATSPIAGLETETQYF. The variable domain in full, completed from reference TRBV15 and TRBJ2-5, reads DAMVIQNPRYQVTQFGKPVTLSCSQTLNHNVMYWYQQKSSQAPKLLFHYYDKDFNNEADTPDNFQSRRPNTSFCFLDIRSPGLGDTAMYLCATSPIAGLETETQYFGPGTRLLVL.

This clonotype has just a few counts. This chain joins TRBV6-2 or TRBV6-3 and TRBJ2-7; D is possibly TRBD1 or TRBD2 (5 bases each). Trimming left V 8 bases short and J 2 bases short, with 16 bases between. Germline V gene data show CDR1 as MNHEY and CDR2 as SVGEGT. The CDR3 has 14 residues. The chain's CDR3 is CASLSRVGAYEQYF. CDR3 DNA sequence: TGTGCCAGCCTTTCGCGGGTAGGGGCCTACGAGCAGTACTTC.

This clonotype was seen ten or more times. The chain uses TRBV27 and TRBJ1-4; TRBD1 might be the D (5 bases). Germline CDR1 and CDR2: MNHEY and SMNVEV (reference sequence). CDR3 length: 13 amino acids. V lost 5 bases and J 5 bases, leaving 9 bases between the germline ends. DNA for the CDR3: TGTGCCAGCAGTGGACATTGGAATGAAAAACTGTTTTTT. Its protein is CASSGHWNEKLFF.

The chain employs TRBV7-2 and TRBJ2-7, with 7 bases fitting TRBD2. Germline V gives CDR1 SGHTA, CDR2 FQGNSA. This CDR3 is built from 15 residues. V dropped 0 bases and J dropped 7; count of bases not matched to a gene: 9. For the CDR3, the DNA is TGTGCCAGCAGCTTAGCCCCGGGGGGTTACGATGAGCAGTACTTC. Protein sequence: CASSLAPGGYDEQYF. Supplemented by reference TRBV7-2 and TRBJ2-7, the full variable domain reads GAGVSQSPSNKVTEKGKDVELRCDPISGHTALYWYRQSLGQGLEFLIYFQGNSAPDKSGLPSDRFSAERTGGSVSTLTIQRTQQEDSAVYLCASSLAPGGYDEQYFGPGTRLTVT.

For this clonotype: This may be a read error, as it is one base from a much larger clone. V usage is TRBV29-1 and J usage is TRBJ2-3, with a weak D call TRBD2 (6 bases). Germline V CDR1 and CDR2: SQVTM, ANQGSEA. The CDR3 extends over 14 amino acids. DNA for the CDR3: TGCAGCGCCCTGGGGGGTCAGGGTATGGATATGCAGTATTTT. Translated, it gives CSALGGQGMDMQYF.

There are a few counts of this clonotype. The chain uses TRBV12-3 or TRBV12-4 and TRBJ2-5, with D maybe TRBD2 (6 bases). V was trimmed by 1 base and J by 5 bases, leaving 8 bases between them. The CDR3 length is 13 residues. CDR3 sequence (DNA): TGTGCCAGCAGTTTAGGGGAGGAGGAGACCCAGTACTTC. Protein product: CASSLGEEETQYF.

Note on this clonotype: A read error is possible here, since a much larger clone lies one base away. The V gene is TRBV12-3 or TRBV12-4, the J gene TRBJ2-5; D gene ambiguous. V dropped 6 bases and J dropped 4 bases, with 15 bases sitting between them. The CDR3 has 14 amino acids. The CDR3 coding sequence is TGTGCCAGCAGCTGGATTTCGACGGGAGAGACCCAGTACTTC. Translating gives CASSWISTGETQYF.

This clonotype was detected ten times or more. The J gene is TRBJ2-1, the V gene TRBV5-6, with a possible D match to TRBD2 (6 bases). Trimming took off 2 bases at V and 8 bases at J, with 14 bases between the two ends. The CDR3 is 14 residues long. Germline-derived CDR1 and CDR2 are SGHDT and YYEEEE. The CDR3 region is CASSFGGFRDEQFF. CDR3 nucleotide sequence: TGTGCCAGCAGCTTCGGGGGTTTTAGAGATGAGCAGTTCTTC.

This clonotype was detected once. The genes are TRBV28 and TRBJ2-7, with D uncertain. With 7 bases removed from V and 2 bases from J, the gap between germline ends came to 6 bases. This CDR3 contains 11 residues. The V gene's germline CDR1 is MDHEN and CDR2 SYDVKM. This CDR3 reads CASMETYEQYF. CDR3 nucleotides: TGTGCCAGCATGGAAACCTACGAGCAGTACTTC.

The chain combines TRBV14 with TRBJ2-4; the D gene is possibly TRBD1 (5 bases). The CDR3 consists of 14 residues. CDR1 is SGHDN, CDR2 FVKESK, per germline. Trimming stripped 4 bases from V and 7 bases from J, with 14 bases between. CDR3 region: CASSLQGVRNIQYF. The DNA for the CDR3 is TGTGCCAGCAGCCTCCAGGGCGTGCGGAACATTCAGTACTTC.

This clonotype was found many times. The chain combines TRBV20-1 with TRBJ1-2; D is ambiguous. Germline V lookup: CDR1 DFQATT, CDR2 SNEGSKA (reference sequence). Trimming removed 0 bases from V and 1 base from J, with 6 bases in between. This CDR3 spans 13 amino acids. The DNA of the CDR3 is TGCAGTGCTAGAGATGCAGATAACTATGGCTACACCTTC. As protein: CSARDADNYGYTF.

This clonotype has just a few counts. This chain joins TRBV29-1 and TRBJ1-4; 11 positions agree with TRBD1. The CDR3 runs 13 residues. From germline, CDR1 is SQVTM and CDR2 ANQGSEA. CDR3 sequence (DNA): TGCAGTGCCTGGGGACAGGGGGGTGAAAAACTGTTTTTT. This codes for CSAWGQGGEKLFF.